This is a list of T cell receptor beta chains from one sample in a study of T-cell memory formation after mild COVID-19. TCRdb itself ran the 5' RACE reads through MiXCR, one entry per CDR3 protein. The sample has 300,000 to 400,000 distinct CDR3 sequences, 15% to 20% seen once. Sequencing input: PBMCs or a T cell subset sorted from them (not recorded which). All receptors derive from a young man who had mild COVID-19 (a few samples of this study predate the infection). Cell type and time point are not known. Both conserved end residues are part of each CDR3. The D gene is left open where the match is weak. Where a row states a size, it is once, few, many or the class of an expanded clone; other rows omit it.

>TRBJ2-3|TRBV12-3/TRBV12-4|many|-
CASSFASRTDTQYF
TGTGCCAGCAGTTTCGCCAGCCGCACAGATACGCAGTATTTT
>TRBJ2-5|TRBV20-1|many|-
CSARESGKQETQYF
TGCAGTGCTAGAGAGTCCGGGAAGCAAGAGACCCAGTACTTC
>TRBJ2-2|TRBV7-9|-|-
CASSLTQTTGELFF
TGTGCCAGCAGCTTGACACAGACCACCGGGGAGCTGTTTTTT
>TRBJ2-7|TRBV18|-|TRBD1
CASSPSIRDRGLAQYF
TGTGCCAGCTCACCCTCTATCCGGGACAGGGGGCTCGCACAGTACTTC
>TRBJ2-4|TRBV27|few|-
CASSAGLGSIQYF
TGTGCCAGCAGTGCAGGGTTAGGCAGCATTCAGTACTTC
>TRBJ2-1|TRBV24-1|few|TRBD1
CATSDPPSGTGEFF
TGTGCCACCAGTGACCCTCCATCGGGGACAGGGGAGTTCTTC
>TRBJ2-1|TRBV7-3|few|-
CASSLGGQGTYNEQFF
TGTGCCAGCAGCTTAGGAGGCCAGGGGACTTACAATGAGCAGTTCTTC
>TRBJ2-5|TRBV25-1|many|-
CASSEMREKTQYF
TGTGCCAGCAGTGAAATGAGGGAGAAGACCCAGTACTTC
>TRBJ2-4|TRBV14|-|-
CASSPSGTKNIQYF
TGTGCCAGCAGCCCATCTGGAACCAAAAACATTCAGTACTTC
>TRBJ2-5|TRBV5-1|-|-
CASSFGGAYQETQYF
TGCGCCAGCAGCTTTGGCGGGGCGTACCAAGAGACCCAGTACTTC